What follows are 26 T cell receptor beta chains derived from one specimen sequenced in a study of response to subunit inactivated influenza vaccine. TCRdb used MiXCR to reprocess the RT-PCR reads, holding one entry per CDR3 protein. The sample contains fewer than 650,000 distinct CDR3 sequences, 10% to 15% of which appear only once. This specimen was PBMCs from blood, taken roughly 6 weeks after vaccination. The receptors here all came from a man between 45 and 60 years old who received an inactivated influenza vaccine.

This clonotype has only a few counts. The CDR3: CASSQAGTGELFF. The CDR3, as DNA: TGTGCCAGCAGCCAAGCAGGAACCGGGGAGCTGTTTTTT. This chain uses TRBV11-2 with TRBJ2-2; D remains unclear. This CDR3 contains 13 residues. CDR1 and CDR2 from the germline V gene are SGHAT and FQNNGV. V lost 5 bases to trimming and J lost 5 bases, with 9 bases between them.

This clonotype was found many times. CDR3 sequence (DNA): TGTGCCAGCAGCTTAGTGACGGGGTTAGGCACCAAAGAGACCCAGTACTTC. Protein sequence: CASSLVTGLGTKETQYF. The V and J genes are TRBV7-2 and TRBJ2-5, with TRBD2 as a possible D gene (5 bases). Germline V gene lookup returns CDR1 SGHTA and CDR2 FQGNSA. V was cut by 1 base and J by 3 bases, with 18 bases left in between. The CDR3 spans 17 residues. Filled out from reference TRBV7-2 and TRBJ2-5, the complete variable domain reads GAGVSQSPSNKVTEKGKDVELRCDPISGHTALYWYRQSLGQGLEFLIYFQGNSAPDKSGLPSDRFSAERTGGSVSTLTIQRTQQEDSAVYLCASSLVTGLGTKETQYFGPGTRLLVL.

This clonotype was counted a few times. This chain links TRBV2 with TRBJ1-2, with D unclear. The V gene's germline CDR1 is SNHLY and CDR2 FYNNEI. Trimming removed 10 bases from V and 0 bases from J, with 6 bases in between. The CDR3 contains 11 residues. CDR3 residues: CAKRTNYGYTF. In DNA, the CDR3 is TGTGCCAAGCGCACTAACTATGGCTACACCTTC.

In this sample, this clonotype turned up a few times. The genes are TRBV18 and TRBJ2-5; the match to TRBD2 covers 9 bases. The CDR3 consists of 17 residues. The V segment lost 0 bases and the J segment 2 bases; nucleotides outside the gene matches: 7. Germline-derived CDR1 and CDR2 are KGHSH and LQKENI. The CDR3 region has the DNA TGTGCCAGCTCACCACCACGACAGCGGGGGGAACAAGAGACCCAGTACTTC. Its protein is CASSPPRQRGEQETQYF.

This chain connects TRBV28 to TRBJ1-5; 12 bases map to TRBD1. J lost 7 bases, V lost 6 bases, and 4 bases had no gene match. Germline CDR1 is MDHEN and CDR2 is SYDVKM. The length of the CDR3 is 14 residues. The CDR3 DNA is TGTGCCAGCAGCCGGGACAGGGGGCACCAGCCCCAGCATTTT. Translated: CASSRDRGHQPQHF.

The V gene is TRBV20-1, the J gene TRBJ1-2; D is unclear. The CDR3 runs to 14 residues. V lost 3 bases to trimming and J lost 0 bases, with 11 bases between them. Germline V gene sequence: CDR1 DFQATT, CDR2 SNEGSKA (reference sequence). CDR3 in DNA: TGCAGTGCTAGGTCCGTCCCCACTAACTATGGCTACACCTTC. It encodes CSARSVPTNYGYTF.

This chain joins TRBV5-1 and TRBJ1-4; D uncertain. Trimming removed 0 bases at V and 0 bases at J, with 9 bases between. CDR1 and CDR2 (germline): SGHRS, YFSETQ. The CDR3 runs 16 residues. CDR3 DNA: TGCGCCAGCAGCTTGGGAACGTCTCCAACTAATGAAAAACTGTTTTTT. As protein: CASSLGTSPTNEKLFF. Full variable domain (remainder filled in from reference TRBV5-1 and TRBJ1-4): KAGVTQTPRYLIKTRGQQVTLSCSPISGHRSVSWYQQTPGQGLQFLFEYFSETQRNKGNFPGRFSGRQFSNSRSEMNVSTLELGDSALYLCASSLGTSPTNEKLFFGSGTQLSVL.

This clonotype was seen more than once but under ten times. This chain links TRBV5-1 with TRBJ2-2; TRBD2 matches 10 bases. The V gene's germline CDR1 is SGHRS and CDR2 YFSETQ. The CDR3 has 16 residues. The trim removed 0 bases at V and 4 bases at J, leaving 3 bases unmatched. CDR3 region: CASSLDLAGATGELFF. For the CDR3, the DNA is TGCGCCAGCAGCTTGGACCTAGCGGGAGCCACCGGGGAGCTGTTTTTT.

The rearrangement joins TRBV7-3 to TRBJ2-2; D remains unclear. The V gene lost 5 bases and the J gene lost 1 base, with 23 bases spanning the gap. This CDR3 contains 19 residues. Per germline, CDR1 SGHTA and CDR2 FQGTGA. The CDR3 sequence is CASSPVATSGLMNTGELFF. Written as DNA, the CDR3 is TGTGCCAGCAGCCCTGTGGCGACCTCCGGATTAATGAACACCGGGGAGCTGTTTTTT.

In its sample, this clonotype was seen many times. CDR3 loop: CSVESVLVQFF. The DNA for the CDR3 is TGCAGCGTTGAGTCTGTATTGGTGCAGTTCTTC. V usage is TRBV29-1 and J usage is TRBJ2-1; D is unclear. V was pared by 3 bases and J by 12 bases, with 12 bases between. This CDR3 is built from 11 residues. The germline V gene encodes CDR1 SQVTM and CDR2 ANQGSEA.

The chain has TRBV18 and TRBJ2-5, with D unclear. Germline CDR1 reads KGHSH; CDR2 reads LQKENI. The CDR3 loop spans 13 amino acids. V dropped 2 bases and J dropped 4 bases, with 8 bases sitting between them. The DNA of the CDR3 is TGTGCCAGCTCACCAAGGCAGGTAGAGACCCAGTACTTC. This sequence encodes CASSPRQVETQYF.

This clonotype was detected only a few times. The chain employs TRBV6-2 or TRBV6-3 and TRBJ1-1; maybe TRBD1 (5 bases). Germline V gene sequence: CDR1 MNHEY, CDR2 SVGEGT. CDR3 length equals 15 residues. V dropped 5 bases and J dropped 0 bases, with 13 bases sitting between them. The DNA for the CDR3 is TGTGCCAGCAGTCCTAGGACACCTCTGAACACTGAAGCTTTCTTT. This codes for CASSPRTPLNTEAFF.

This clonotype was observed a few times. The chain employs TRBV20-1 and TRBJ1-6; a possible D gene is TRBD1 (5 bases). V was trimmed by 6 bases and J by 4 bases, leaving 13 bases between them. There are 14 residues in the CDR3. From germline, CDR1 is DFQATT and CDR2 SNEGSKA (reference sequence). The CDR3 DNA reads TGCAGTGCAAGGGACCTATGGTATAATTCACCCCTCCACTTT. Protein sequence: CSARDLWYNSPLHF.

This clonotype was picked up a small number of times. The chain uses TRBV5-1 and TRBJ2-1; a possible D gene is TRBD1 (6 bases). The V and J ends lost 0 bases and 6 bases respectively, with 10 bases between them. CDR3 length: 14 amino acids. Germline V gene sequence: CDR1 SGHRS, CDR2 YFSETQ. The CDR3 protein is CASSLGQGFNEQFF. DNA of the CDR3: TGCGCCAGCAGCTTGGGGCAGGGGTTCAATGAGCAGTTCTTC.

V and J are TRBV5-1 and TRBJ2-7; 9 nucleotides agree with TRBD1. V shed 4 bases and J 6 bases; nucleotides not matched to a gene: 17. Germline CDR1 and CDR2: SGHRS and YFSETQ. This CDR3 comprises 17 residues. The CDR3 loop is CASSRQGSRDRVGEQYF. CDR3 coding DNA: TGCGCCAGCAGCCGACAGGGATCCAGGGACAGGGTCGGCGAGCAGTACTTC.

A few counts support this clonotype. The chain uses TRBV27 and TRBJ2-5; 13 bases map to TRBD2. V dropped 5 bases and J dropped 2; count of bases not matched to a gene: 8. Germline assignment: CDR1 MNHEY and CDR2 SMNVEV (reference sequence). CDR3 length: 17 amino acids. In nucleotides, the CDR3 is TGTGCCAGCAGTCTGGTCCCGGGACTAGCGGGACAAGAGACCCAGTACTTC. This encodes CASSLVPGLAGQETQYF.

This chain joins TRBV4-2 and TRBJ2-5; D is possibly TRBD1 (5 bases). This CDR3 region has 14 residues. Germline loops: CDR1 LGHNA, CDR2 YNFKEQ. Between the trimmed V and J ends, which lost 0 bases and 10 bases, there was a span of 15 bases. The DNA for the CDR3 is TGTGCCAGCAGCCAAGATGCAGGGCCCCTGGACCAGTACTTC. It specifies CASSQDAGPLDQYF.

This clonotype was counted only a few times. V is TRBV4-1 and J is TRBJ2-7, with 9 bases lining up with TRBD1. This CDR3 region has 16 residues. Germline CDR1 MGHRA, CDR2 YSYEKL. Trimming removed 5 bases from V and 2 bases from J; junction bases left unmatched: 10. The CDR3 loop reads CASSVQTGGAPYEQYF. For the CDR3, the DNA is TGCGCCAGCAGCGTGCAAACAGGGGGCGCGCCCTACGAGCAGTACTTC.

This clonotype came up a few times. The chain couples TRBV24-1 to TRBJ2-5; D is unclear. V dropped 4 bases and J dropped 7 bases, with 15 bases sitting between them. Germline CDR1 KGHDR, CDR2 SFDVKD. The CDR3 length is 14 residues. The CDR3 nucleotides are TGTGCCACCAGTGAGTCCGGGCCCTCGGGGACCCAGTACTTC. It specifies CATSESGPSGTQYF.

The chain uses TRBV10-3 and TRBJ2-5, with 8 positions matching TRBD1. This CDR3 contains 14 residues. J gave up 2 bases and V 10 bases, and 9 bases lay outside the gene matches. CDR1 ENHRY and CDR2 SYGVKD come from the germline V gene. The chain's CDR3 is CATRDRNLQETQYF. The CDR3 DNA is TGTGCCACCCGGGACAGGAACCTACAAGAGACCCAGTACTTC.

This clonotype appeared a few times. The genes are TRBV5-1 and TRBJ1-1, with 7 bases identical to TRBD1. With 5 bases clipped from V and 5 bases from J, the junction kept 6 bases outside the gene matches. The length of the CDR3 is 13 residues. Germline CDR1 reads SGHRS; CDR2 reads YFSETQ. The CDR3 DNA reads TGCGCCAGCAGAAGCACAGGGGATACTGAAGCTTTCTTT. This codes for CASRSTGDTEAFF.

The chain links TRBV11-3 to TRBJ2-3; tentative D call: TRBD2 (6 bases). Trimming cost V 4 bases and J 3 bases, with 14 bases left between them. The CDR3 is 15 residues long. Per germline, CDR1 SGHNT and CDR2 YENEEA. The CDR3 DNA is TGTGCCAGCAGCTCCACTCGACTAGGGACAGATACGCAGTATTTT. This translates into CASSSTRLGTDTQYF.

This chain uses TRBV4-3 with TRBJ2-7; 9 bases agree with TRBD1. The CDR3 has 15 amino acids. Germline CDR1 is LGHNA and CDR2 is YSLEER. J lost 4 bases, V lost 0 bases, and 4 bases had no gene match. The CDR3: CASSQDPGQGYEQYF. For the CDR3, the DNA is TGCGCCAGCAGCCAAGATCCGGGACAGGGTTACGAGCAGTACTTC.

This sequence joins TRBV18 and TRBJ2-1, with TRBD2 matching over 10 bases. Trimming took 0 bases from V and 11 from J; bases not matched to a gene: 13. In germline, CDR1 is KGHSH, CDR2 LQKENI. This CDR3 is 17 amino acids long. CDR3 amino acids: CASSPPPGLASESQQFF. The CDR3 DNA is TGTGCCAGCTCACCACCCCCGGGACTAGCGAGCGAATCGCAGCAGTTCTTC.

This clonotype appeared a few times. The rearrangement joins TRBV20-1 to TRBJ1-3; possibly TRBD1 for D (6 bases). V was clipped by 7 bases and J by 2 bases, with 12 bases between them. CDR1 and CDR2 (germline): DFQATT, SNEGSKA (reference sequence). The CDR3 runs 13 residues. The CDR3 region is CSGSGGAGNTIYF. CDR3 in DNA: TGCAGTGGATCGGGGGGCGCTGGAAACACCATATATTTT.

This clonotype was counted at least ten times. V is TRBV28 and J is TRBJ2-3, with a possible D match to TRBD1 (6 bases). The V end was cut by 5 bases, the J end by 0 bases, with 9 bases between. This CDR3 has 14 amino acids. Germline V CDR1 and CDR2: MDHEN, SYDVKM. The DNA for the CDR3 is TGTGCCAGCAGTGGACAGTTGAGCACAGATACGCAGTATTTT. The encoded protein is CASSGQLSTDTQYF.